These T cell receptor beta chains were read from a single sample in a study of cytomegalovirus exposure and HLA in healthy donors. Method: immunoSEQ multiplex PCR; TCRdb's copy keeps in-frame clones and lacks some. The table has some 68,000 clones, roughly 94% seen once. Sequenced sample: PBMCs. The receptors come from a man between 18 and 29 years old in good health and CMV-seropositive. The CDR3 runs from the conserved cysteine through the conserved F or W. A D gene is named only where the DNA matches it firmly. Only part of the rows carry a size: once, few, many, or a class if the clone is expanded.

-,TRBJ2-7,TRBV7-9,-,TGTGCCAGCAGCCCGGGTCCAGGGCCGATTTACGAGCAGTACTTC,CASSPGPGPIYEQYF
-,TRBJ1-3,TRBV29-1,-,TGCAGCGCCGCCGGACACTCAAGCTCTGGAAACACCATATATTTT,CSAAGHSSSGNTIYF
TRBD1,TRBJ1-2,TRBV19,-,TGTGCCAGTAGTCCGGGACAGGGCTATGGCTACACCTTC,CASSPGQGYGYTF
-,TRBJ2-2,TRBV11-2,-,TGTGCCAGCAGCGAGGGAAACACCGGGGAGCTGTTTTTT,CASSEGNTGELFF
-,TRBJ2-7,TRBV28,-,TGTGCCAGCATCCCCGTCGGTGGCAGGGTGTACGAGCAGTACTTC,CASIPVGGRVYEQYF
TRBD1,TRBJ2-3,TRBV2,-,TGTGCCAGCCTGGGGCAGGGGGCGGGAGATACGCAGTATTTT,CASLGQGAGDTQYF
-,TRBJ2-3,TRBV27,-,TGTGCCAGCAGGGGCTTGGACAGCCTCAGTCTCACAGATACGCAGTATTTT,CASRGLDSLSLTDTQYF
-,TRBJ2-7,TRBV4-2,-,TGTGCCAGCAGCCAGCCGGGACACAACCACGAGCAGTACTTC,CASSQPGHNHEQYF
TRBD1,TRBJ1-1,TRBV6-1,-,TGTGCCAGCAGCCAACTACAGGGGGCGAACACTGAAGCTTTCTTT,CASSQLQGANTEAFF
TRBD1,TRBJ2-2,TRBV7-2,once,TGTGCCAGCAGCTCCGGGACAGGGTTCACCGGGGAGCTGTTTTTT,CASSSGTGFTGELFF
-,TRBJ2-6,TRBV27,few,TGTGCCAGCAGTTGGCCAGGGGCGGGGGCCAACGTCCTGACTTTC,CASSWPGAGANVLTF
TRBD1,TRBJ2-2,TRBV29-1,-,TGCAGCGTTGGACGGGACAGGGTGGCCGGGGAGCTGTTTTTT,CSVGRDRVAGELFF
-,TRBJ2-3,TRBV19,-,TGTGCCAGTAGATCCAGGGCCCTATCCGGGGATACGCAGTATTTT,CASRSRALSGDTQYF
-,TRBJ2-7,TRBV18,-,TGTGCCAGCTCACGTGGCAGGTCCTACGAGCAGTACTTC,CASSRGRSYEQYF
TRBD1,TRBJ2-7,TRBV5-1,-,TGCGCCAGCAGCGTGACAGGGGACAGCTACGAGCAGTACTTC,CASSVTGDSYEQYF
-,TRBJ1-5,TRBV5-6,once,TGTGCCAGCAGCCTAGGTGAATCAGCCCAGCATTTT,CASSLGESAQHF
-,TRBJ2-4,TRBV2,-,TGTGCCGTCTCACAGGGCTCTTTTCCAATTCAGTACTTC,CAVSQGSFPIQYF
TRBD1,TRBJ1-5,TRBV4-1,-,TGCGCCAGCAGCCAACGGACAGGGGAAGGCAATCAGCCCCAGCATTTT,CASSQRTGEGNQPQHF
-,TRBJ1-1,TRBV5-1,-,TGCGCCAGCAGCTGGGAACGACAGGCAAAAGCTTTCTTT,CASSWERQAKAFF
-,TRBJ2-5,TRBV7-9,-,TGTGCCAGCAGCTTAGTTCCCAGGGCCCAAGAGACCCAGTACTTC,CASSLVPRAQETQYF
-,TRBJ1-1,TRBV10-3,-,TGTGCCATCAGTGAGTACAGTGTGAACACTGAAGCTTTCTTT,CAISEYSVNTEAFF
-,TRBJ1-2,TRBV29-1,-,TGCAGCGTTGCCCCAGGGGCCTATGGCTACACCTTC,CSVAPGAYGYTF
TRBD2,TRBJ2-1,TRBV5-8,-,TGTGCCAGCAGCCCCGGACTAGTTTCTCGCCTACTTGAGCAGTTCTTC,CASSPGLVSRLLEQFF
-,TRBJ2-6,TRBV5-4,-,TGTGCCAGCAGCTTGCCTAGCTCTGGGGCCAACGTCCTGACTTTC,CASSLPSSGANVLTF
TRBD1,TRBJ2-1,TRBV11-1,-,TGTGCCAGCAGCTTACCGGGACAGTACAATGAGCAGTTCTTC,CASSLPGQYNEQFF
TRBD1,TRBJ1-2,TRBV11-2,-,TGTGCCAGCAGCTTAGATCAAAATAAGGGGACAGGGAATGGCTACACCTTC,CASSLDQNKGTGNGYTF
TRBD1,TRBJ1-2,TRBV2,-,TGTGCCAGCATACAGGGGGGCGCATATGGCTACACCTTC,CASIQGGAYGYTF
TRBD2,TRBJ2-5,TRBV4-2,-,TGTGCCAGCAGCCAAGGGGGCGGGGGGCCGGGGTCTAAGACCCAGTACTTC,CASSQGGGGPGSKTQYF
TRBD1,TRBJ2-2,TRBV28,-,TGTGCCAGCAGTAAGGACAGGCACACCGGGGAGCTGTTTTTT,CASSKDRHTGELFF
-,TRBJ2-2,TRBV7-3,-,TGTGCCAGCAGCCCCTCGACGGGGAACACCGGGGAGCTGTTTTTT,CASSPSTGNTGELFF
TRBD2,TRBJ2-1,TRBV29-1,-,TGCAGCGTCCAGGGTCTCCAGGGCGGGAGGGTTTATGAGCAGTTCTTC,CSVQGLQGGRVYEQFF
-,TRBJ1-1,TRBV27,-,TGTGCCAGCAGTCCCGGGGGGGTGGCCTCTGAAGCTTTCTTT,CASSPGGVASEAFF
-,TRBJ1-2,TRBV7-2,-,TGTGCCAGCAGCTTCCAGCCAGGCTCTGGCTACACCTTC,CASSFQPGSGYTF
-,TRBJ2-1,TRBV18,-,TGTGCCAGCTCACCACCCGTCCACAATGAGCAGTTCTTC,CASSPPVHNEQFF
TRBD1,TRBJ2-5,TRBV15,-,TGTGCCACCAGCAGGGGACAGGGGGCCGAGACCCAGTACTTC,CATSRGQGAETQYF
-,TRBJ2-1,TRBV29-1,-,TGCAGCGTGCGGGCAAGCTCCTACAATGAGCAGTTCTTC,CSVRASSYNEQFF
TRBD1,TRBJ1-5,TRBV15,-,TGTGCCACCAGCAGAGCATCGGACAGGGGGTGGATCAATCAGCCCCAGCATTTT,CATSRASDRGWINQPQHF
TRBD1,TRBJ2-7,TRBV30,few,TGTGCCTCCACTGGGGACAGGGGGCTTAGTGAGCAGTACTTC,CASTGDRGLSEQYF
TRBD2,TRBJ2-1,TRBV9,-,TGTGCCAGCAGCACTAGCGGGAGTCCCCACAATGAGCAGTTCTTC,CASSTSGSPHNEQFF
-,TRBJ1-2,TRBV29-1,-,TGCAGCGTTGAATATGCACGAGGGCGTAGACGCGGCTACACCTTC,CSVEYARGRRRGYTF
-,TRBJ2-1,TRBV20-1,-,TGCAGTGCAAACGGAGAGCGGCAGCAGTTCTTC,CSANGERQQFF
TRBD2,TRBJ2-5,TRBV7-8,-,TGTGCCAGCAGCATACCAGTGGACTTAGCGGGGGGCCAAGAGACCCAGTACTTC,CASSIPVDLAGGQETQYF
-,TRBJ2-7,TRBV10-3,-,TGTGCCACCCACGGTATTGCACCCTACGAGCAGTACTTC,CATHGIAPYEQYF
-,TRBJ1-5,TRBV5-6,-,TGTGCCAGCAGCCCTGGAGGGCCGGGAGATCAGCCCCAGCATTTT,CASSPGGPGDQPQHF
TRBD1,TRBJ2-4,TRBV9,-,TGTGCCAACGATACAGGGGTAGCCAAAAACATTCAGTACTTC,CANDTGVAKNIQYF
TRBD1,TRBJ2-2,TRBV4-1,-,TGCGCCAGCAGCCAAGGAAGACAGGGGGCGAGCACCGGGGAGCTGTTTTTT,CASSQGRQGASTGELFF
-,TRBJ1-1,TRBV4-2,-,TGTGCCAGCAGCCAGGATAGACTGATGAACACTGAAGCTTTCTTT,CASSQDRLMNTEAFF
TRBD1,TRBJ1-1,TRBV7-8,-,TGTGCCAGCAGCTTAACAGGGGGCTGGACTGAAGCTTTCTTT,CASSLTGGWTEAFF
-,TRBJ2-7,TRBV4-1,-,TGCGCCAGCAGCCAAAGAAGACAGGCCGACTACGAGCAGTACTTC,CASSQRRQADYEQYF
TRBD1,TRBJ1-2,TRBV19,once,TGTGCCAGTAGTCCGGAACAGGGGTCGGTTGGCTACACCTTC,CASSPEQGSVGYTF
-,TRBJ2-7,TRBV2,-,TGTGCCAGCAGCGCCCAGTTCGAGCGCCCGAGCTCCTACGAGCAGTACTTC,CASSAQFERPSSYEQYF
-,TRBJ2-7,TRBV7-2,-,TGTGCCAGCAGCCTCAAGACCGGGACACCTATCTCCTACGAGCAGTACTTC,CASSLKTGTPISYEQYF
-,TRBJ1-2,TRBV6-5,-,TGTGCCAGCAGTTACACAGGGCCTAACTATGGCTACACCTTC,CASSYTGPNYGYTF